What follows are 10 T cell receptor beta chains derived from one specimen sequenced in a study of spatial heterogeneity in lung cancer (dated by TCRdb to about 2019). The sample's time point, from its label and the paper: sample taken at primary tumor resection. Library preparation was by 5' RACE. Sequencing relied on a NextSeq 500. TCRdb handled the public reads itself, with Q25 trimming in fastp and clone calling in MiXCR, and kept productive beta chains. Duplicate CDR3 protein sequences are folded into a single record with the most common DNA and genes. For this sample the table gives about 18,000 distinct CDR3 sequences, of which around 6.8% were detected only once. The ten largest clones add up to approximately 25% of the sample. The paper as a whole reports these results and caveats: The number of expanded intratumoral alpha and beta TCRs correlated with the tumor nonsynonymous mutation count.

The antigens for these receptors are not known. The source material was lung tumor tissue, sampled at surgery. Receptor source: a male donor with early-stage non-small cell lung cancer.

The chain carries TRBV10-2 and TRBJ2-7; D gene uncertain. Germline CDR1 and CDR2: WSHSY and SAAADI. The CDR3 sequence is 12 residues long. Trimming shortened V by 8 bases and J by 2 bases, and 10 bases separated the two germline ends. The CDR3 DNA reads TGCGCCAGCTCCGCCGAGGCCTACGAGCAGTACTTC. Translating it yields CASSAEAYEQYF.

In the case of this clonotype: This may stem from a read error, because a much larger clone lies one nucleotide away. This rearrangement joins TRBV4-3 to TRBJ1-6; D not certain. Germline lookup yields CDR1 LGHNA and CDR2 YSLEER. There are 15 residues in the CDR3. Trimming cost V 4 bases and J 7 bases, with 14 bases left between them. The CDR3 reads CASSRVSTGNSPLHF. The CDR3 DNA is TGCGCCAGCAGCCGAGTCTCGACGGGGAATTCACCCCTCCACTTT.

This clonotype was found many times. The CDR3: CASSQDSNYGYTF. CDR3 coding DNA: TGTGCCAGCAGCCAAGATTCAAACTATGGCTACACCTTC. The rearrangement joins TRBV3-1 to TRBJ1-2; no clear D gene. The germline V gene encodes CDR1 LGHDT and CDR2 YNNKEL (reference sequence). CDR3 length: 13 residues. V lost 0 bases, J lost 2 bases, and 4 bases lay in between.

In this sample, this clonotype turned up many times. For the CDR3, the DNA is TGTGCCTTTCGGACCTCGCCCCACAATGAGCAGTTCTTC. Amino acids: CAFRTSPHNEQFF. The V and J genes are TRBV30 and TRBJ2-1; D is ambiguous. CDR1 is GTSNPN and CDR2 is SVGIG in the germline V gene (reference sequence). The CDR3 extends over 13 amino acids. Trimming cost V 7 bases and J 5 bases, with 15 bases left between them.

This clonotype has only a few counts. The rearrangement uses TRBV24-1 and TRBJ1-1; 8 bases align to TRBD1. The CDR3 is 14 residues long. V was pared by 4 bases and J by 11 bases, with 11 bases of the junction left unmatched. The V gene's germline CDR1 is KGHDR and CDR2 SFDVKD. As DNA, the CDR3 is TGTGCCACCAGTGACGGAGGACAGGGCCAAAGGGCTTTCTTT. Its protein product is CATSDGGQGQRAFF.

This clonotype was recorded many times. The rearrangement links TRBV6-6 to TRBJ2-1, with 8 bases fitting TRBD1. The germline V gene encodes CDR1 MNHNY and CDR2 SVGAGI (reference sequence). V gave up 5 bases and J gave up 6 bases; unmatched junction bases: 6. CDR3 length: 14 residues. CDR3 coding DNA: TGTGCCAGCAGTCTCCTGGACAGGGCCAATGAGCAGTTCTTC. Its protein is CASSLLDRANEQFF.

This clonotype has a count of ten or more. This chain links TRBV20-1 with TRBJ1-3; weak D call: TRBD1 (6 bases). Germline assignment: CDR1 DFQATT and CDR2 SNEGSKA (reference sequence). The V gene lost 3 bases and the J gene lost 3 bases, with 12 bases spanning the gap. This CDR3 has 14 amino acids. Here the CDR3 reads CSASQGSSGNTIYF. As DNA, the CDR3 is TGCAGTGCTAGCCAGGGGTCTAGTGGAAACACCATATATTTT.

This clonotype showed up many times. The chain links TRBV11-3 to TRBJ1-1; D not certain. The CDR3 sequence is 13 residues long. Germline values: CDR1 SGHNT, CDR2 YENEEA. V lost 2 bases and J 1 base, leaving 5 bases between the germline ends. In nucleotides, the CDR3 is TGTGCCAGCAGCTTATCGGAGAACACTGAAGCTTTCTTT. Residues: CASSLSENTEAFF.

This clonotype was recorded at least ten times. The CDR3 DNA follows: TGCGCCAGCTCTGGACCCGGGGCCACAGATACGCAGTATTTT. Its protein is CASSGPGATDTQYF. The genes are TRBV10-1 and TRBJ2-3, with D perhaps assigned TRBD1 or TRBD2 (5 bases each). The CDR3 has 14 amino acids. CDR1 is WNHNN, CDR2 SYGVQD, per germline (reference sequence). V was clipped by 8 bases and J by 2 bases, with 14 bases between them.

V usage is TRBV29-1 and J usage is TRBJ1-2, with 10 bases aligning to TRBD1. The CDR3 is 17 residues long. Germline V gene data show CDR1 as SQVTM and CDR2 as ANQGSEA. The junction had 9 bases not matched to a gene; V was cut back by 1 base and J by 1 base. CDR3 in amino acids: CSVEGATGQGFNYGYTF. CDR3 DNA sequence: TGCAGCGTTGAAGGTGCGACGGGACAGGGGTTTAACTATGGCTACACCTTC.